This T cell receptor (beta chain) was recorded in a study of cytomegalovirus exposure and HLA in healthy donors. PCR involved 60 Vbeta and 13 Jbeta primers. Produced via immunoSEQ multiplex PCR; TCRdb's table is partial and in-frame only. The sample has around 200,000 clones; around 80% are singletons. The sequenced material came from PBMCs. The clonotype was recovered from a man aged 45-65 years in good health and CMV-seronegative.

CDR3 coding DNA: TGTGCCAGCAGTGAAGCGCTGACAGGGGGAGAGACCCAGTACTTC. It codes for CASSEALTGGETQYF. The gene calls are TRBV2 and TRBJ2-5; 9 bases are a match to TRBD1. J gave up 4 bases and V 0 bases, and 3 bases lay outside the gene matches. Per the germline V gene, CDR1 is SNHLY and CDR2 is FYNNEI. This CDR3 spans 15 amino acids.